These T cell receptor beta chains were read from a single sample in a study of blood T cell repertoires in COVID-19. Assay: immunoSEQ multiplex PCR; the TCRdb copy retains only in-frame clones and omits some. The sample consists of around 230,000 clones, more than 65% of them appearing once. The sequencing input was peripheral blood. These receptors were obtained from a woman older than 75 with acute or convalescent COVID-19. Each CDR3 is given with its conserved first and last residue. D genes are given only for firm matches. The listing skips clone size in some rows; elsewhere it reads once, few, many or a size class.

TRBJ2-1 TRBD2 TRBV30 NA TGTGCCTGGACCCCCGAGTCTGGTAGCGGGAGGGCCATGCTCTTC CAWTPESGSGRAMLF
TRBJ2-2 NA TRBV18 NA TGTGCCAGCTCCACGGGCGGGGAGCTGTTTTTT CASSTGGELFF
TRBJ1-6 TRBD1 TRBV6-5 NA TGTGCCAGCGGGGGGACAGGGGATTATAATTCACCCCTCCACTTT CASGGTGDYNSPLHF
TRBJ2-7 NA TRBV6-5 NA TGTGCCAGCATGAAAACATTTGGCTACGAGCAGTACTTC CASMKTFGYEQYF
TRBJ2-1 NA TRBV19 NA TGTGCCAGCCACGGAGACTACAATGAGCAGTTCTTC CASHGDYNEQFF
TRBJ2-5 TRBD2 TRBV7-2 NA TGTGCCAGCAGCTTAAGGCTAGCGGGGGGGGCTGAGACCCAGTACTTC CASSLRLAGGAETQYF
TRBJ2-5 NA TRBV25-1 NA TGTGCCAGCAGTGAATATAGGGGTGAGGAGACCCAGTACTTC CASSEYRGEETQYF
TRBJ2-7 NA TRBV5-1 NA TGCGCCAGCAGCTTTCCCCCGCCCAGCTACGAGCAGTACTTC CASSFPPPSYEQYF
TRBJ2-7 NA TRBV10-3 NA TGTGCCATCGGGGGGAGCTCCTACGAGCAGTACTTC CAIGGSSYEQYF
TRBJ2-3 NA TRBV4-2 NA TGTGCCAGCAGCCAAGTCCTCCGAGCGGGTAGCACAGATACGCAGTATTTT CASSQVLRAGSTDTQYF
TRBJ1-5 NA TRBV24-1 once TGTGCCACCAGTGATCACAGGGTTAGTTCCCCCTATAGCAATCAGCCCCAGCATTTT CATSDHRVSSPYSNQPQHF
TRBJ2-1 TRBD2 TRBV19 NA TGTGCCAGTAATGAGGATAGCGGGGCCGGGGAGCAGTTCTTC CASNEDSGAGEQFF
TRBJ1-5 NA TRBV5-1 NA TGCGCCAGCAGCTTCTCAGGGGCCGGCAATCAGCCCCAGCATTTT CASSFSGAGNQPQHF
TRBJ1-2 NA TRBV12-5 few TGTGCTAGTGCCAAACGGTCGGGGGGCGGTGGCTACACCTTC CASAKRSGGGGYTF
TRBJ2-2 NA TRBV6-4 NA TGTGCCAGCAGTGTCGGTAGGAACACCGGGGAGCTGTTTTTT CASSVGRNTGELFF
TRBJ2-3 NA TRBV28 NA TGTGCCAGCATCCAGACAGGTGCATTATTTAATACGCAGTATTTT CASIQTGALFNTQYF
TRBJ1-2 NA TRBV3-1/TRBV3-2 NA TGTGCCAGCAGAGCCGGGACATGGAATGGCTACACCTTC CASRAGTWNGYTF
TRBJ1-6 NA TRBV5-1 NA TGCGCCAGCAGCTTGGAGTCAGGGGAAAATTCACCCCTCCACTTT CASSLESGENSPLHF
TRBJ1-1 NA TRBV6-5 NA TGTGCCAGCAGTTACTCCGCAGGATGGACTGAAGCTTTCTTT CASSYSAGWTEAFF
TRBJ2-7 TRBD2 TRBV6-6 NA TGTGCCAGCAGTCCCGGGACTAGCGGGACCCTCTCCTACGAGCAGTACTTC CASSPGTSGTLSYEQYF
TRBJ1-1 NA TRBV19 few TGTGCCAGTCGTATCGCAGGGGTCACTGAAGCTTTCTTT CASRIAGVTEAFF
TRBJ2-3 TRBD2 TRBV5-1 once TGCGCCAGCAGCTTGTCAATAGCGGGGGCCACCACAGATACGCAGTATTTT CASSLSIAGATTDTQYF
TRBJ2-7 NA TRBV5-4 NA TGTGCCAGCAGCGGGACTCAACTCAACGAGCAGTACTTC CASSGTQLNEQYF
TRBJ2-1 NA TRBV5-1 NA TGCGCCAGCAGCTCGGCTTCCGGGGGTGAGCAGTTCTTC CASSSASGGEQFF
TRBJ2-2 TRBD2 TRBV4-2 many TGTGCCAGCAGCCAAGCCCTAGCGGGGGGGTCTAACCCCGGGGAGCTGTTTTTT CASSQALAGGSNPGELFF
TRBJ1-1 TRBD1 TRBV3-1/TRBV3-2 NA TGTGCCAGCAGCCAAGATAGTTCAGGACAGGGCCCTTTCTTT CASSQDSSGQGPFF
TRBJ2-2 TRBD1 TRBV7-2 NA TGTGCCAGCAGCTTAGAGTTAGGGACAGCCCACGGGGAGCTGTTTTTT CASSLELGTAHGELFF
TRBJ2-1 TRBD1 TRBV7-2 NA TGTGCCAGCAGCTCCCCCAACCGGGACAGGGCGTACAATGAGCAGTTCTTC CASSSPNRDRAYNEQFF
TRBJ1-5 TRBD1 TRBV6-1 NA TGTGCCAGCAGACAAGGGACAGGGAATCAGCCCCAGCATTTT CASRQGTGNQPQHF
TRBJ1-1 TRBD1 TRBV19 NA TGTGCCAGTAGCATGACAGGGGGCACTGAAGCTTTCTTT CASSMTGGTEAFF
TRBJ2-3 TRBD2 TRBV6-1 few TGTGCCAGCAGTGAACGGGGACTAGCGGCCCCAGATTTT CASSERGLAAPDF
TRBJ1-3 NA TRBV14 NA TGTGCCAGCAGCCAAGAGGACATGCCCCTAAGCCGGGGAAACACCATATATTTT CASSQEDMPLSRGNTIYF
TRBJ1-6 NA TRBV5-1 NA TGCGCCAGCAGCTCTACAGGGACAAATTCACCCCTCCACTTT CASSSTGTNSPLHF
TRBJ2-5 TRBD2 TRBV3-1/TRBV3-2 few TGTGCCAGCAGCCACCTGGGGGGGGTAGGCCAGTACTTC CASSHLGGVGQYF
TRBJ1-1 NA TRBV3-1/TRBV3-2 few TGTGCCAGCAGCCAATCTGGCCTCACTGAAGCTTTCTTT CASSQSGLTEAFF
TRBJ2-7 NA TRBV3-1/TRBV3-2 NA TGTGCCAGCAGCCAGAACATCTACGAGCAGTACTTC CASSQNIYEQYF
TRBJ1-2 TRBD1 TRBV18 NA TGTGCCAGCTCACCATCTTCAGGGGGGCAGGTCTATGGCTACACCTTC CASSPSSGGQVYGYTF
TRBJ2-5 TRBD2 TRBV11-2 NA TGTGCCAGCAGCGCCTCGGGGGGTGTTGAGACCCAGTACTTC CASSASGGVETQYF
TRBJ1-2 TRBD1 TRBV7-9 NA TGTGCCAGCAGCTTCCTCCCTGGGCAGGGGGCTTTAGATGGCTACACCTTC CASSFLPGQGALDGYTF
TRBJ1-1 TRBD1 TRBV5-8 few TGTGCCAGCAGCTTGGTTCTAGGGACAGGGGGCCAAGGGAACACTGAAGCTTTCTTT CASSLVLGTGGQGNTEAFF
TRBJ2-7 NA TRBV28 NA TGTGCCAGCAGTTTACGCTACGAGCAGTACTTC CASSLRYEQYF
TRBJ2-2 NA TRBV5-1 NA TGCGCCAGCAGCAGCCCCGGAACAGGGTTTGACACCGGGGAGCTGTTTTTT CASSSPGTGFDTGELFF
TRBJ2-7 TRBD2 TRBV5-4 NA TGTGCCAGCAGCTTGGCCGGGGGGGCAGGCATCTCCTACGAGCAGTACTTC CASSLAGGAGISYEQYF
TRBJ2-5 TRBD1 TRBV4-1 NA TGCGCCAGCAGCCAAGGCGTGGGGACAGACCAAGAGACCCAGTACTTC CASSQGVGTDQETQYF
TRBJ1-1 NA TRBV6-5 few TGTGCCAGCTGGCAGTTGAACACTGAAGCTTTCTTT CASWQLNTEAFF
TRBJ1-4 NA TRBV30 NA TGTGCCTGGAGTGGACCGGGGTTTGATGAAAAACTGTTTTTT CAWSGPGFDEKLFF
TRBJ1-2 TRBD1 TRBV10-3 NA TGTGCCATCAGTGCCGGGACAGGGGAGTATGGCTACACCTTC CAISAGTGEYGYTF